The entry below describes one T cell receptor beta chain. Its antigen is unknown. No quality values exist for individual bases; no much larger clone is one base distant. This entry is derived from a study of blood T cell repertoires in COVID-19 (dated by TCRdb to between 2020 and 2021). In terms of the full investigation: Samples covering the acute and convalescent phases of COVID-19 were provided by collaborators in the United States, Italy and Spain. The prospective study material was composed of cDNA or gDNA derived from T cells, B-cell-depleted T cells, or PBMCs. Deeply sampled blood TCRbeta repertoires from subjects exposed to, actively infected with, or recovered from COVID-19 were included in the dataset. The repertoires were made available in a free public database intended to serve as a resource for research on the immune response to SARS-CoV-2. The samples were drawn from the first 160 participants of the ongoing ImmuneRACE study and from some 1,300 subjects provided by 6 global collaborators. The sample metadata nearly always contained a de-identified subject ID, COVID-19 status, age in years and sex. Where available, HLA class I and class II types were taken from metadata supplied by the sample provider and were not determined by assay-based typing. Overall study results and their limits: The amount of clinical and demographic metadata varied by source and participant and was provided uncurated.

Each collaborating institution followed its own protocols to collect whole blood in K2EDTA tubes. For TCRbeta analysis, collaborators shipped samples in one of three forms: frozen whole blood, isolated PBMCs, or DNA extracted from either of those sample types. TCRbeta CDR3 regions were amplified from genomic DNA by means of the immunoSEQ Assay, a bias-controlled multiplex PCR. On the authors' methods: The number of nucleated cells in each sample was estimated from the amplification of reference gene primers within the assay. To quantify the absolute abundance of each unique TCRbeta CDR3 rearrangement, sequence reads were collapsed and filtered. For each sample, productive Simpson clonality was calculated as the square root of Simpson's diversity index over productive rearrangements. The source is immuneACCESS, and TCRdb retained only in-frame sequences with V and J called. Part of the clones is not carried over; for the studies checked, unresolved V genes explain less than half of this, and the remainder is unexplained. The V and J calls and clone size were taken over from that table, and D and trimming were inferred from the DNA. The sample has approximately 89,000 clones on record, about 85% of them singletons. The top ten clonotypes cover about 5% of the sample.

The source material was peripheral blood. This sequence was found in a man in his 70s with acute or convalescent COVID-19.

The DNA reads as follows: TGTGCCAGCAAGGTACCAGGGGAGTACACTGAAGCTTTCTTT. It translates to CASKVPGEYTEAFF. The sequence links TRBV6-6 to TRBJ1-1; the D gene is perhaps TRBD1, on 6 matching bases. The CDR3 contains 14 residues, cysteine and phenylalanine counted. The only DNA kept is the CDR3, 42 bases in frame from the first base. CDR1 and CDR2 are read off the germline V gene (reference sequence) as MNHNY and SVGAGI. V and J lose 7 bases and 3 bases, and a span of 15 bases separates them.